Listed below are T cell receptor beta chains from one sample, sequenced in a study of blood T cell repertoires in COVID-19. TCRdb's copy holds only in-frame clones and misses some; the assay was immunoSEQ multiplex PCR. The sample holds approximately 400,000 clones, roughly 86% seen once. Sequenced: peripheral blood. These TCRs come from a human donor with acute or convalescent COVID-19. The donor label of this sample is uncertain. The CDR3 runs from the conserved cysteine through the conserved F or W. The D gene is left open where the match is weak. Where a row states a size, it is once, few, many or the class of an expanded clone; other rows omit it.

j_call v_call d_call clone_size cdr3_nt cdr3_aa
TRBJ1-2 TRBV13 TRBD1 NA TGTGCCAGCAGCCCCCCGACAGGGTGGAAAAATGGCTACACCTTC CASSPPTGWKNGYTF
TRBJ1-2 TRBV6-5 NA NA TGTGCCAGCAGCACCGGACAGCGGGGCTACACCTTC CASSTGQRGYTF
TRBJ1-3 TRBV7-6 NA NA TGTGCCAGCAGCAGAACTTCAGGGGCGGCTGGAAACACCATATATTTT CASSRTSGAAGNTIYF
TRBJ2-7 TRBV5-6 TRBD1 NA TGTGCCAGCAGCTGGGGACAGGCCCACTACGAGCAGTACTTC CASSWGQAHYEQYF
TRBJ2-1 TRBV11-2 NA few TGTGCCAGCAGCGAAAAGGGCCAGGGGATGAGCAATGAGCAGTTCTTC CASSEKGQGMSNEQFF
TRBJ1-3 TRBV10-2 NA NA TGCGCCAGCAGAGAAGGACGGGATCCTGGAAACACCATATATTTT CASREGRDPGNTIYF
TRBJ1-3 TRBV6-4 NA NA TGTGCCAGCCTACAGATCACCTCTGGAAACACCATATATTTT CASLQITSGNTIYF
TRBJ2-7 TRBV6-5 NA NA TGTGCCAGCAGTTTTGAATCCCTGTGGGGGGACGAGCAGTACTTC CASSFESLWGDEQYF
TRBJ2-7 TRBV6-5 TRBD2 NA TGTGCCAGCAGGACCGGGACTAGCGGCTACGAGCAGTACTTC CASRTGTSGYEQYF
TRBJ1-1 TRBV6-5 NA NA TGTGCCAGCTCCCCCTCGGGGGGAGCGAACACTGAAGCTTTCTTT CASSPSGGANTEAFF
TRBJ1-5 TRBV10-2 NA NA TGCGCCAGCAGTCAGGGGAATGCCAATCAGCCCCAGCATTTT CASSQGNANQPQHF
TRBJ1-1 TRBV7-9 TRBD1 NA TGTGCCAGCAGCTTGACAGGGGGTATGAACACTGAAGCTTTCTTT CASSLTGGMNTEAFF
TRBJ1-1 TRBV11-2 TRBD1 NA TGTGCCAGCAGCCCCCCGGGACAGGGTTTCAACACTGAAGCTTTCTTT CASSPPGQGFNTEAFF
TRBJ2-2 TRBV7-9 TRBD2 NA TGTGCCAGCAGCTTATTTGACGGGGGGGCCACCGGGGAGCTGTTTTTT CASSLFDGGATGELFF
TRBJ1-5 TRBV15 NA NA TGTGCCACCAGCAGAGATCGGCAGGGAACCAATCAGCCCCAGCATTTT CATSRDRQGTNQPQHF
TRBJ1-4 TRBV15 NA NA TGTGCCACCAGCAGGGGGGCAGGGGCGCTGTTTTTT CATSRGAGALFF
TRBJ2-5 TRBV28 TRBD1 once TGTGCCACCTCATTAACCGGGACAGGAACCAAAGAGACCCAGTACTTC CATSLTGTGTKETQYF
TRBJ1-6 TRBV3-1/TRBV3-2 NA NA TGTGCCAGCAGCCAAGGGGGCGCGGTTAATTCACCCCTCCACTTT CASSQGGAVNSPLHF
TRBJ1-2 TRBV6-1 TRBD1 NA TGTGCCAGCAGTGAATTCGGGACAGGGGGTGGTTATGGCTACACCTTC CASSEFGTGGGYGYTF
TRBJ1-2 TRBV18 TRBD1 NA TGTGCCAGCTCACAACAGGGGGACTATGGCTACACCTTC CASSQQGDYGYTF
TRBJ2-7 TRBV7-9 NA few TGTGCCAGCAGCTTATCCTGGGGACTTACGTTAACCGAGCAGTACTTC CASSLSWGLTLTEQYF
TRBJ2-1 TRBV7-9 NA NA TGTGCCAGCAGCTTAGGGTCGGGGTCTGATGAGCAGTTCTTC CASSLGSGSDEQFF
TRBJ2-3 TRBV5-1 TRBD2 NA TGCGCCAGCAGCTTACGCCCCTCGGGGGGGGAAGCAGATACGCAGTATTTT CASSLRPSGGEADTQYF
TRBJ1-5 TRBV28 NA NA TGTGCCAGCAAAGGGGTGGGTAGCAATCAGCCCCAGCATTTT CASKGVGSNQPQHF
TRBJ1-5 TRBV6-1 TRBD1 once TGTGCCAGCAGTGAAGCGGTAACCACAGGGGTTAATCAGCCCCAGCATTTT CASSEAVTTGVNQPQHF
TRBJ1-5 TRBV6-1 NA NA TGTGCCAGCAGTGTCGGAATTGGGGGCAGCAATCAGCCCCAGCATTTT CASSVGIGGSNQPQHF
TRBJ1-4 TRBV5-4 NA NA TGTGCCAGCAGCCCGGGACTCTTTAATGAAAAACTGTTTTTT CASSPGLFNEKLFF
TRBJ1-2 TRBV5-8 NA NA TGTGCCAGCAGCAACCACCAGGGTTTCCTCAACTATGGCTACACCTTC CASSNHQGFLNYGYTF
TRBJ1-5 TRBV19 NA few TGTGCCAGTAGTAAAAACTTCAACAGCAATCAGCCCCAGCATTTT CASSKNFNSNQPQHF
TRBJ1-2 TRBV6-6 NA NA TGTGCCAGCAGTTACTCGCCAGACTCCTATGGCTACACCTTC CASSYSPDSYGYTF
TRBJ1-1 TRBV2 TRBD1 NA TGTGCCAGCAGTCGGGGACAGGGGGGGACGGAAGCTTTCTTT CASSRGQGGTEAFF
TRBJ1-1 TRBV5-4 NA NA TGTGCCAGCAGCCTCTGGACATCGCTGTATAGGGCTGAAGCTTTCTTT CASSLWTSLYRAEAFF
TRBJ1-1 TRBV18 TRBD1 once TGTGCCAGCTCACCCAGGACAGGGGAGAACACTGAAGCTTTCTTT CASSPRTGENTEAFF
TRBJ2-1 TRBV10-3 TRBD1 NA TGTGCCATCAGTGAATCGGACAGGAGCTCCTACAATGAGCAGTTCTTC CAISESDRSSYNEQFF
TRBJ1-4 TRBV4-1 NA NA TGCGCCAGCAGCCAACCCGGACGGGGTGAAAAACTGTTTTTT CASSQPGRGEKLFF
TRBJ2-7 TRBV3-1/TRBV3-2 NA many TGTGCCAGCAGCCAAGTAAGCGGAGGGAGCTCCTACGAGCAGTACTTC CASSQVSGGSSYEQYF
TRBJ2-3 TRBV4-1 TRBD2 NA TGCGCCAGCAGCCCCCAAGAGGCGGGGGGAATCACAGATACGCAGTATTTT CASSPQEAGGITDTQYF
TRBJ2-3 TRBV19 TRBD2 NA TGTGCCAGTAGTTGGGGACTATCAACAGATACGCAGTATTTT CASSWGLSTDTQYF
TRBJ1-2 TRBV6-5 NA few TGTGCCAGCACAGGGGCTTTACACTATGGCTACACCTTC CASTGALHYGYTF
TRBJ2-1 TRBV30 NA few TGTGCCTGGAGTGTACAGAACCTCGATGAGCAGTTCTTC CAWSVQNLDEQFF
TRBJ2-6 TRBV6-5 NA NA TGTGCCAGCAGTTACTCTTTGGGGCTGGGGGCCAACGTCCTGACTTTC CASSYSLGLGANVLTF
TRBJ1-4 TRBV30 NA NA TGTGCCTGGACCCGGGTCCTCAATGAAAAACTGTTTTTT CAWTRVLNEKLFF
TRBJ2-7 TRBV10-3 NA NA TGTGCCATCGGAGACAGAAGCTCCTACGAGCAGTACTTC CAIGDRSSYEQYF
TRBJ1-2 TRBV24-1 NA once TGTGCCACCAGTGATTCAGGGTTCGGCTATGGCTACACCTTC CATSDSGFGYGYTF
TRBJ1-4 TRBV10-2 TRBD1 NA TGCGCCAGCAACCAACAGGGGGCCCATAATGAAAAACTGTTTTTT CASNQQGAHNEKLFF
TRBJ1-5 TRBV28 NA NA TGTGCCAGCAGTAGGCTGGGAGCGGGGAGTCAGCCCCAGCATTTT CASSRLGAGSQPQHF
TRBJ1-6 TRBV19 NA NA TGTGCCAGTAGTTTGGGGTCGCTCGGGAATAATTCACCCCTCCACTTT CASSLGSLGNNSPLHF
TRBJ2-1 TRBV7-9 TRBD1 NA TGTGCCAGCAGCTTGGGGACAGGGGGCTGGGGCTACAATGAGCAGTTCTTC CASSLGTGGWGYNEQFF
TRBJ1-1 TRBV30 NA few TGTGCCTGGAGAAGGTTGGGAGCCCTTGAAGCTTTCTTT CAWRRLGALEAFF
TRBJ1-2 TRBV29-1 NA NA TGCAGCGTTTCCCCCGCCTTAGACTATGGCTACACCTTC CSVSPALDYGYTF